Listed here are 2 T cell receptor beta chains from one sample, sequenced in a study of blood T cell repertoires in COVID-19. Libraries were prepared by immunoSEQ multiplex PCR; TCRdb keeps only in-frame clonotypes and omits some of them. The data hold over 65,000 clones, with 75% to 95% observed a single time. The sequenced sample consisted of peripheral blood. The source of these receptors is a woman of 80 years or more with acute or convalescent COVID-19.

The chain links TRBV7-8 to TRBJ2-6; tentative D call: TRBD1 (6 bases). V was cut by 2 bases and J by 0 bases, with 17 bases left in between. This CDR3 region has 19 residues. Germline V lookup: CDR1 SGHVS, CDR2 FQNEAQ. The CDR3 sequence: CASSLRAEGVRSGANVLTF. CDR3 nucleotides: TGTGCCAGCAGCTTAAGGGCAGAGGGGGTCCGCTCTGGGGCCAACGTCCTGACTTTC. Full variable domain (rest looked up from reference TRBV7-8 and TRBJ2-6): GAGVSQSPRYKVAKRGQDVALRCDPISGHVSLFWYQQALGQGPEFLTYFQNEAQLDKSGLPSDRFFAERPEGSVSTLKIQRTQQEDSAVYLCASSLRAEGVRSGANVLTFGAGSRLTVL.

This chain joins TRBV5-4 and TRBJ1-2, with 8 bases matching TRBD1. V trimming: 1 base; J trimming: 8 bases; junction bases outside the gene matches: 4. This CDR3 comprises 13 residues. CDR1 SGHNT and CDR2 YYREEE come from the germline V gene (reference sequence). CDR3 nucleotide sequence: TGTGCCAGCAGCTTGCCCAGGGGGCGAGGCTACACCTTC. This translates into CASSLPRGRGYTF. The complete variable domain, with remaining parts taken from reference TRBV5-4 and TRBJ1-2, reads ETGVTQSPTHLIKTRGQQVTLRCSSQSGHNTVSWYQQALGQGPQFIFQYYREEENGRGNFPPRFSGLQFPNYSSELNVNALELDDSALYLCASSLPRGRGYTFGSGTRLTVV.